These 30 T cell receptor beta chains share one sample of origin, sequenced in a study of T cells in Graves' hyperthyroidism and ophthalmopathy. RNA transcripts were the template for amplifying TCR beta CDR3 regions. TCR CDR3 underwent first-round RT-PCR with the HTBI primer set. Each CDR3 protein gets one entry after TCRdb re-called the multiplex PCR reads with MiXCR. The data contain under 800,000 distinct CDR3 sequences, roughly 15% of them singletons. Sequenced material: blood. These receptors were obtained from a woman aged 18-29 years with Graves' hyperthyroidism.

This clonotype was recorded a few times. Given a much more abundant clone one base away, this may be a read error. The CDR3 does not end in the conserved phenylalanine or tryptophan, so this is likely a read error. The chain combines TRBV18 with TRBJ2-1; D is uncertain. Germline CDR1 is KGHSH and CDR2 is LQKENI. The CDR3 covers 13 residues. Trimming pared 4 bases from V and 8 bases from J, leaving 12 bases between. The CDR3 loop is CASSLMNGDEQFL. As DNA, the CDR3 is TGTGCCAGCTCACTAATGAATGGCGATGAGCAGTTCTTA.

This clonotype has a handful of counts. The chain has TRBV24-1 and TRBJ1-1, with D unresolved. From germline, CDR1 is KGHDR and CDR2 SFDVKD. CDR3 length equals 11 residues. The ends were cut back, 7 bases at V and 8 bases at J, with 10 bases in the middle. The CDR3 DNA follows: TGTGCCACCAGCCGAAAGGGAGAAGCTTTCTTT. It encodes CATSRKGEAFF.

This clonotype came up a few times. The chain joins TRBV6-5 to TRBJ1-4, with a tentative D call TRBD1 (5 bases). Trimming took 2 bases from V and 6 from J, leaving 13 bases between them. This CDR3 region has 15 residues. CDR1 MNHEY and CDR2 SVGAGI come from the germline V gene. CDR3: CASSYVYSRDEKLFF. The CDR3 bases are TGTGCCAGCAGTTACGTCTACAGCAGGGATGAAAAACTGTTTTTT.

In this sample, this clonotype turned up many times. Here the CDR3 DNA reads TGCGCCAGCAGCCAAGGGGGGATTAATGAAAAACTGTTTTTT. Translating it yields CASSQGGINEKLFF. The gene calls are TRBV4-3 and TRBJ1-4; D is possibly TRBD1 (5 bases). Germline values: CDR1 LGHNA, CDR2 YSLEER. V lost 1 base, J lost 4 bases, and 7 bases lay in between. This CDR3 is 14 amino acids long.

This clonotype has a count of ten or more. This chain links TRBV3-1 with TRBJ1-5, with D possibly matching TRBD1 (5 bases). V shed 0 bases and J shed 6 bases, with 12 bases lying between them. This CDR3 contains 15 residues. CDR1 is LGHDT and CDR2 is YNNKEL in the germline V gene (reference sequence). CDR3 region: CASSQDLQGPQPQHF. In DNA form, the CDR3 reads TGTGCCAGCAGCCAAGATCTTCAGGGTCCTCAGCCCCAGCATTTT.

This clonotype was recorded many times. This CDR3 is CAWSVSYEQYF. CDR3 DNA sequence: TGTGCCTGGAGTGTAAGCTACGAGCAGTACTTC. The chain combines TRBV30 with TRBJ2-7; D gene unclear. Germline CDR1 is GTSNPN and CDR2 is SVGIG (reference sequence). CDR3 size: 11 residues. V was pared by 0 bases and J by 3 bases, with 3 bases between.

As concerns this clonotype: A much larger clone lies one base from this, so it may be a read error. The J gene is TRBJ1-4, the V gene TRBV13; the D gene is possibly TRBD1 (5 bases). This CDR3 comprises 15 residues. Germline lookup yields CDR1 PRHDT and CDR2 FYEKMQ (reference sequence). The CDR3 DNA sequence: TGTGCCAGCGGCTTCGCGGCGGGGGACAATGAAAAACTGTTTTTT. As protein: CASGFAAGDNEKLFF.

This clonotype was observed a handful of times. The rearrangement uses TRBV5-1 and TRBJ2-7; no definite D call. CDR3 length: 14 amino acids. V lost 0 bases to trimming and J lost 2 bases, with 9 bases between them. Germline CDR1 is SGHRS and CDR2 is YFSETQ. For the CDR3, the DNA is TGCGCCAGCAGCTTGGGTGCGTCGACCTACGAGCAGTACTTC. It specifies CASSLGASTYEQYF.

This chain joins TRBV3-1 and TRBJ2-2; D might be TRBD1 (6 bases). With 8 bases removed from V and 3 bases from J, the gap between germline ends came to 16 bases. Germline V lookup: CDR1 LGHDT, CDR2 YNNKEL (reference sequence). CDR3 size: 15 residues. CDR3 nucleotides: TGTGCCAGCGGCCTCGGGACACTTCACACCGGGGAGCTGTTTTTT. Translating it yields CASGLGTLHTGELFF.

This clonotype has at least ten counts. The chain links TRBV11-2 to TRBJ2-3, with D possibly called TRBD1 or TRBD2 (5 bases each). The CDR3 covers 15 residues. From germline, CDR1 is SGHAT and CDR2 FQNNGV. Trimming cost V 6 bases and J 3 bases, with 16 bases left between them. The chain's CDR3 is CASSSTGTTTDTQYF. In DNA, the CDR3 is TGTGCCAGCAGTTCCACCGGGACCACAACAGATACGCAGTATTTT. The full variable domain, in which reference TRBV11-2 and TRBJ2-3 provide the parts outside the CDR3, is EAGVAQSPRYKIIEKRQSVAFWCNPISGHATLYWYQQILGQGPKLLIQFQNNGVVDDSQLPKDRFSAERLKGVDSTLKIQPAKLEDSAVYLCASSSTGTTTDTQYFGPGTRLTVL.

The chain couples TRBV29-1 to TRBJ2-1; 7 bases fit TRBD2. CDR1 and CDR2 from the germline V gene are SQVTM and ANQGSEA. The CDR3 runs to 15 residues. Trimming cost V 1 base and J 7 bases; bases outside gene matches: 10. CDR3 sequence: CSVEVGWGGRNEQFF. The DNA for the CDR3 is TGCAGCGTTGAAGTTGGCTGGGGAGGGCGGAATGAGCAGTTCTTC.

This clonotype was counted ten times or more. The rearrangement uses TRBV11-2 and TRBJ1-6; the D is unclear. Germline values: CDR1 SGHAT, CDR2 FQNNGV. The germline V and J ends were trimmed by 2 bases and 10 bases, with 6 bases remaining between them. The CDR3 sequence is 12 residues long. CDR3 DNA sequence: TGTGCCAGCAGCTTAATTGGGTCACCCCTCCACTTT. It specifies CASSLIGSPLHF.

The J gene is TRBJ2-5, the V gene TRBV7-2; 11 bases map to TRBD2. The junction had 12 bases not matched to a gene; V was cut back by 4 bases and J by 5 bases. CDR1 and CDR2 from the germline V gene are SGHTA and FQGNSA. This CDR3 has 17 amino acids. The CDR3 reads CASSYDRLAGSVETQYF. CDR3 nucleotides: TGTGCCAGCAGCTACGACCGACTAGCGGGGTCGGTGGAGACCCAGTACTTC.

This clonotype occurred a few times. This may arise from a read error, as a much more abundant clone is one base away. The rearrangement links TRBV11-3 to TRBJ2-1, with 7 bases lining up with TRBD2. CDR3 size: 14 residues. From germline, CDR1 is SGHNT and CDR2 YENEEA. CDR3 residues: CAGSPSAGVAEQFF. The CDR3 coding sequence is TGTGCCGGCAGCCCCTCGGCGGGAGTGGCTGAGCAGTTCTTC.

This clonotype was observed at least ten times. The gene calls are TRBV7-2 and TRBJ2-5; 7 nucleotides agree with TRBD2. V was pared by 3 bases and J by 4 bases, with 11 bases of the junction left unmatched. The CDR3 length is 16 residues. Per the germline V gene, CDR1 is SGHTA and CDR2 is FQGNSA. The DNA of the CDR3 is TGTGCCAGCAGCTTTTCTAGCGGAGGTTGGGGAGAGACCCAGTACTTC. Translating gives CASSFSSGGWGETQYF.

In its sample, this clonotype was seen many times. The rearrangement uses TRBV28 and TRBJ1-1; D is perhaps TRBD1 (5 bases). The CDR3 has 12 residues. The germline V gene encodes CDR1 MDHEN and CDR2 SYDVKM. Trimming took 6 bases from V and 6 from J, leaving 11 bases between them. The CDR3 loop reads CASSLGVAEAFF. CDR3 sequence (DNA): TGTGCCAGCAGCCTAGGGGTTGCTGAAGCTTTCTTT.

The chain carries TRBV6-2 or TRBV6-3 and TRBJ1-5, with 9 bases identical to TRBD1. V lost 7 bases to trimming and J lost 4 bases; unmatched junction nucleotides: 8. CDR1 and CDR2 from the germline V gene are MNHEY and SVGEGT. The CDR3 runs 15 residues. CDR3 amino acids: CASTEPGTGNQPQHF. The CDR3 coding sequence is TGTGCCAGCACTGAACCCGGGACAGGGAATCAGCCCCAGCATTTT.

This clonotype was counted a single time. The chain has TRBV12-3 or TRBV12-4 and TRBJ2-5, with no clear D. This CDR3 is 12 amino acids long. V was clipped by 5 bases and J by 3 bases, with 7 bases between them. Here the CDR3 DNA reads TGTGCCAGCAGTGGGCTGAAAGAGACCCAGTACTTC. The encoded protein is CASSGLKETQYF.

CDR3 bases: TGTGCCACCAGCAGAACCAGGACAGGTCAAAGGCCACCCCTCCACTTT. It yields the protein CATSRTRTGQRPPLHF. The chain links TRBV15 to TRBJ1-6; 7 bases agree with TRBD1. Germline CDR1 LNHNV, CDR2 YYDKDF (reference sequence). J was trimmed by 11 bases and V by 2 bases; bases with no gene match: 12. The CDR3 contains 16 residues.

V and J are TRBV7-9 and TRBJ2-5, with a tentative D call TRBD2 (5 bases). CDR1 and CDR2 from the germline V gene are SEHNR and FQNEAQ (reference sequence). V was clipped by 1 base and J by 5 bases, with 20 bases between them. The CDR3 is made up of 17 amino acids. CDR3 amino acids: CASSLVPTRDMRETQYF. The DNA for the CDR3 is TGTGCCAGCAGCTTAGTTCCTACTAGGGATATGAGGGAGACCCAGTACTTC.

V and J are TRBV6-6 and TRBJ1-6; D possibly corresponds to TRBD1 (5 bases). The germline V gene encodes CDR1 MNHNY and CDR2 SVGAGI (reference sequence). The CDR3 runs 18 residues. V lost 2 bases to trimming and J lost 0 bases, with 14 bases between them. CDR3 protein: CASSYTDPGSSYNSPLHF. DNA of the CDR3: TGTGCCAGCAGTTACACCGACCCAGGGAGCTCCTATAATTCACCCCTCCACTTT.

The V and J genes are TRBV10-3 and TRBJ1-2, with D tentatively TRBD1 (5 bases). CDR1 is ENHRY, CDR2 SYGVKD, per germline. The CDR3 runs 13 residues. Trimming cost V 7 bases and J 11 bases, with 20 bases left between them. CDR3: CAITGGRDDPYTF. In nucleotides, the CDR3 is TGTGCCATCACCGGAGGCCGGGACGATCCATACACCTTC.

This chain links TRBV16 with TRBJ2-7; D remains ambiguous. CDR3 length equals 14 residues. Germline CDR1 and CDR2: KGHSY and FQNENV. The ends were cut back, 0 bases at V and 2 bases at J, with 8 bases in the middle. The CDR3 DNA is TGTGCCAGCAGCCAATCTCACGTTGCCTACGAGCAGTACTTC. As protein: CASSQSHVAYEQYF.

The rearrangement links TRBV12-5 to TRBJ2-1, with 9 bases matching TRBD1. This CDR3 contains 17 residues. V gave up 4 bases and J gave up 4 bases; unmatched junction bases: 11. CDR1 LGHNT and CDR2 FRNRAP come from the germline V gene. Here the CDR3 DNA reads TGTGCTAGTGGTTCGGGTGGGGACAGGGTGATGTACAATGAGCAGTTCTTC. This translates into CASGSGGDRVMYNEQFF.

This rearrangement joins TRBV11-1 to TRBJ2-1; D is possibly TRBD1 (5 bases). CDR1 SGHAT and CDR2 FQDESV come from the germline V gene (reference sequence). V lost 5 bases, J lost 5 bases, and 16 bases lay in between. CDR3 length: 15 amino acids. CDR3: CASSPRWQGNNEQFF. The CDR3 coding sequence is TGTGCCAGCAGCCCCCGTTGGCAGGGAAACAATGAGCAGTTCTTC.

This clonotype has ten or more counts. V gene TRBV24-1 combines with J gene TRBJ2-1; 10 bases are shared with TRBD1. The germline CDR1 and CDR2 sequences are KGHDR and SFDVKD. V dropped 3 bases and J dropped 7; count of bases not matched to a gene: 8. This CDR3 has 16 residues. CDR3 coding DNA: TGTGCCACCAGTGATCACGGGACAGGGGTACTGAATGAGCAGTTCTTC. This gives the protein CATSDHGTGVLNEQFF.

A few counts support this clonotype. The chain employs TRBV7-9 and TRBJ1-1; a possible D gene is TRBD1 (6 bases). The CDR3 has 16 amino acids. Germline V gene sequence: CDR1 SEHNR, CDR2 FQNEAQ (reference sequence). The V end lost 4 bases, the J end lost 0 bases, and 15 bases lay between the germline ends. The CDR3 region is CASSSGTMAVNTEAFF. CDR3 DNA sequence: TGTGCCAGCAGCTCCGGGACAATGGCGGTGAACACTGAAGCTTTCTTT. Looking up the rest from reference TRBV7-9 and TRBJ1-1 gives the full variable domain: DTGVSQNPRHKITKRGQNVTFRCDPISEHNRLYWYRQTLGQGPEFLTYFQNEAQLEKSRLLSDRFSAERPKGSFSTLEIQRTEQGDSAMYLCASSSGTMAVNTEAFFGQGTRLTVV.

The chain has TRBV25-1 and TRBJ2-7, with a tentative D call TRBD2 (7 bases). V shed 6 bases and J shed 5 bases, with 14 bases lying between them. The CDR3 is made up of 13 amino acids. The germline gives CDR1 MGHDK, CDR2 SYGVNS. Here the CDR3 DNA reads TGTGCCAGCAGCGGGGGGCTATACAACGAGCAGTACTTC. Encoded protein: CASSGGLYNEQYF.

In its sample, this clonotype was seen many times. The chain is built from TRBV30 and TRBJ2-2, with D unclear. The CDR3 runs 15 residues. Germline-derived CDR1 and CDR2 are GTSNPN and SVGIG (reference sequence). V was shortened by 4 bases and J by 0 bases, with 12 bases between the two germline ends. The CDR3 reads CAWNFGGTNTGELFF. The CDR3 region has the DNA TGTGCCTGGAATTTTGGTGGGACGAACACCGGGGAGCTGTTTTTT.

Ten or more counts support this clonotype. The chain is built from TRBV19 and TRBJ1-1, with D uncertain. This CDR3 spans 14 amino acids. Looked up from germline, CDR1 is LNHDA and CDR2 is SQIVND (reference sequence). V dropped 3 bases and J dropped 2 bases, with 10 bases sitting between them. The CDR3 DNA is TGTGCCAGTAGTATGATGCGGTCCAACACTGAAGCTTTCTTT. It encodes CASSMMRSNTEAFF.